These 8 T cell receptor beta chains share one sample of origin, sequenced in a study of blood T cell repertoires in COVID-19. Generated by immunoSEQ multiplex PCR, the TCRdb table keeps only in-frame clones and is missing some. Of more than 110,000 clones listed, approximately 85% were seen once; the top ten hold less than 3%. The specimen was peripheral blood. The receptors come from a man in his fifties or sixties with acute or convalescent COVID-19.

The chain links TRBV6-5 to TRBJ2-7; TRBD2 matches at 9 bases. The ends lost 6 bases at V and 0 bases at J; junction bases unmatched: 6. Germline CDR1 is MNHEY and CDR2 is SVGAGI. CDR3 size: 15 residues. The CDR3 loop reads CASRTTSGNSYEQYF. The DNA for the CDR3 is TGTGCCAGCAGGACGACTAGCGGTAACTCCTACGAGCAGTACTTC.

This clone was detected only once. In nucleotides, the CDR3 is TGTGCCAGCAGCCAAAGGATCGGGGTCCATCAGCCCCAGCATTTT. Translation gives CASSQRIGVHQPQHF. This sequence joins TRBV3-1 (or the pseudogene TRBV3-2) and TRBJ1-5; no clear D. The V end was cut by 2 bases, the J end by 5 bases, with 13 bases between. CDR3 length: 15 amino acids. CDR1 is LGHDT, CDR2 YNNKEL, per germline (reference sequence).

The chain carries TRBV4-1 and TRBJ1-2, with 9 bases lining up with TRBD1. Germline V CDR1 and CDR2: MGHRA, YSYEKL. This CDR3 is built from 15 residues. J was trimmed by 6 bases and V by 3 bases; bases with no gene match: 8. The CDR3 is CASSQAGQGMNGYTF. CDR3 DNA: TGCGCCAGCAGCCAGGCCGGACAGGGGATGAATGGCTACACCTTC.

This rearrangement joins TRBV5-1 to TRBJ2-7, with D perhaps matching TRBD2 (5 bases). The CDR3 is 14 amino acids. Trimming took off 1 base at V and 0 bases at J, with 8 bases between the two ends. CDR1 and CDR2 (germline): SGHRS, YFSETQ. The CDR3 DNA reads TGCGCCAGCAGCTTGCGGCGGGCCTCCTACGAGCAGTACTTC. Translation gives CASSLRRASYEQYF.

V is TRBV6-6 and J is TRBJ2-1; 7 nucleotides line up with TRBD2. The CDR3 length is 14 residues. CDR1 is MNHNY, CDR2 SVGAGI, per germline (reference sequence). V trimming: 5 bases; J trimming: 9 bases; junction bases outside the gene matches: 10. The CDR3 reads CASSPPGEGTEQFF. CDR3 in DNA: TGTGCCAGCAGTCCTCCGGGGGAGGGCACTGAGCAGTTCTTC.

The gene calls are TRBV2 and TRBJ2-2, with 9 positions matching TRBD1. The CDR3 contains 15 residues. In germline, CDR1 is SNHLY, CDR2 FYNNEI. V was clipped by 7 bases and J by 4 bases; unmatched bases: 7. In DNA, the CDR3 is TGTGCCAGCACCAAAGGGACAGGGAGCACCGGGGAGCTGTTTTTT. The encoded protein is CASTKGTGSTGELFF.

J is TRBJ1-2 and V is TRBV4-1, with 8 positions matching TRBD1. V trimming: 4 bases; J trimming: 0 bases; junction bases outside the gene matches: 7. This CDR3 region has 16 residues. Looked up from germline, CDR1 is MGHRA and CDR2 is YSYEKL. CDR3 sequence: CASSLGTGLSNYGYTF. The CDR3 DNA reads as TGCGCCAGCAGCCTAGGGACAGGCCTTTCTAACTATGGCTACACCTTC.

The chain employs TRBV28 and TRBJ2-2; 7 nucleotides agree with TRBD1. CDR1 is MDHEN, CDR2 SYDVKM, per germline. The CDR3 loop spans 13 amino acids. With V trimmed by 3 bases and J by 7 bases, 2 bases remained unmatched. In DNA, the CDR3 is TGTGCCAGCAGTTTCCCAGGGGGCGGGGAGCTGTTTTTT. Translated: CASSFPGGGELFF.